This TCR beta chain was retrieved from a study of technical replicates of blood from several donors. CDR1 and CDR2 from the germline V gene are MNHNS and SASEGT. J lost 6 bases, V lost 6 bases, and 3 bases had no gene match. The CDR3 is made up of 13 amino acids. The repertoire was sequenced with immunoSEQ multiplex PCR; TCRdb's copy has only in-frame clones and lacks some. The data hold under 85,000 clones, with 94% observed a single time. This chain joins TRBV6-1 and TRBJ2-2; 8 bases match TRBD2. This TCR came from a human donor in good health. Sequencing was carried out using T cells isolated from PBMCs. The CDR3 reads CASRVAGSGELFF. Written as DNA, the CDR3 is TGTGCCAGCAGAGTAGCGGGGTCCGGGGAGCTGTTTTTT.